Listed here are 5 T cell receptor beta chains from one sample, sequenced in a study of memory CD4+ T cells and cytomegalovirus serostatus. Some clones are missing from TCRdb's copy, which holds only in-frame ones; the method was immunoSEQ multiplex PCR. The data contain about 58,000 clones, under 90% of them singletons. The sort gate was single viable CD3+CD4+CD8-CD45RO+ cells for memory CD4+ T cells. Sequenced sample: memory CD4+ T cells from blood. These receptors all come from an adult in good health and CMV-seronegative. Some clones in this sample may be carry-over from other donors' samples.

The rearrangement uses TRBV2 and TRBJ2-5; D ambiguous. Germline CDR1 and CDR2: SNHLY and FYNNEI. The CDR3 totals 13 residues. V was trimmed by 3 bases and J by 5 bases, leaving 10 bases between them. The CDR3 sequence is CASSEMGWETQYF. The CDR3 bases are TGTGCCAGCAGTGAGATGGGGTGGGAGACCCAGTACTTC.

The DNA of the CDR3 is TGTGCCAGCAGCCCTCCGGGGGCGGGAAGGGCAGATACGCAGTATTTT. It specifies CASSPPGAGRADTQYF. The chain carries TRBV7-9 and TRBJ2-3; possibly TRBD1 or TRBD2 for D (6 bases each). Germline V gene lookup returns CDR1 SEHNR and CDR2 FQNEAQ (reference sequence). There are 16 residues in the CDR3. Trimming took 5 bases from V and 4 from J, leaving 19 bases between them.

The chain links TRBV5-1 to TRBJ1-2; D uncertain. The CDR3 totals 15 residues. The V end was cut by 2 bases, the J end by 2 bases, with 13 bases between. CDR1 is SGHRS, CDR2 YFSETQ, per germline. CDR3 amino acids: CASSFSSLQNYGYTF. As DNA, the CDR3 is TGCGCCAGCAGCTTCAGCAGCCTACAAAACTATGGCTACACCTTC. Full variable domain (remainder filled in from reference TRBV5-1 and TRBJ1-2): KAGVTQTPRYLIKTRGQQVTLSCSPISGHRSVSWYQQTPGQGLQFLFEYFSETQRNKGNFPGRFSGRQFSNSRSEMNVSTLELGDSALYLCASSFSSLQNYGYTFGSGTRLTVV.

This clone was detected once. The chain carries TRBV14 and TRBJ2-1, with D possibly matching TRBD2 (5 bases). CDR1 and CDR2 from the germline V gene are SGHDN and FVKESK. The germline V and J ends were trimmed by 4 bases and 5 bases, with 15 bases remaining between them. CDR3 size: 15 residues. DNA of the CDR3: TGTGCCAGCAGCCGCGGACTTCCCCCAAACAATGAGCAGTTCTTC. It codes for CASSRGLPPNNEQFF.

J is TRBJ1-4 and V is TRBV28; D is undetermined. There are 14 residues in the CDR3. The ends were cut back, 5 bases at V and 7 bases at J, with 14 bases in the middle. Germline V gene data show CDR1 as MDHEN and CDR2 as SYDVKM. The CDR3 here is CASSPWSGGEKLFF. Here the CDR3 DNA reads TGTGCCAGCAGTCCCTGGTCCGGAGGTGAAAAACTGTTTTTT.